This T cell receptor (beta chain) was profiled in a study of technical replicates of blood from a few donors. V was clipped by 3 bases and J by 0 bases, with 10 bases between them. This CDR3 region has 15 residues. Germline lookup yields CDR1 LNHDA and CDR2 SQIVND (reference sequence). Profiling relied on immunoSEQ multiplex PCR, and the TCRdb table lists in-frame clones only, not all of them. The sample contains under 85,000 clones, about nine tenths of which appear only once. The chain has TRBV19 and TRBJ2-3; the D is unclear. This clonotype was obtained from a human donor in good health. Source material: T cells isolated from PBMCs. For the CDR3, the DNA is TGTGCCAGTAGTATGCGGAAACCTAGCACAGATACGCAGTATTTT. It specifies CASSMRKPSTDTQYF.